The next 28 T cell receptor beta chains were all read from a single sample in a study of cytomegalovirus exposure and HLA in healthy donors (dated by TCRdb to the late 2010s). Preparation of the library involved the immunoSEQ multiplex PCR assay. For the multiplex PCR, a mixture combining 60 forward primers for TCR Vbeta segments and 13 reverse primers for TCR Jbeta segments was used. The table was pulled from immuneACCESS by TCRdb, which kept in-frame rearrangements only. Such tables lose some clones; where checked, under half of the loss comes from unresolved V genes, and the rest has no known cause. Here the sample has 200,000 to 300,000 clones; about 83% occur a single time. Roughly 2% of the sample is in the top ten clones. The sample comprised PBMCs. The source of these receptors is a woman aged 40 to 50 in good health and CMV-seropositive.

This chain's CDR3 is CASSQDSTRSNTQYF. For the CDR3, the DNA is TGCGCCAGCAGCCAAGATTCGACAAGATCCAATACGCAGTATTTT. J is TRBJ2-3 and V is TRBV4-1; D gene unclear. The CDR3 has 15 residues. Germline CDR1 and CDR2: MGHRA and YSYEKL. Trimming pared 0 bases from V and 7 bases from J, leaving 14 bases between.

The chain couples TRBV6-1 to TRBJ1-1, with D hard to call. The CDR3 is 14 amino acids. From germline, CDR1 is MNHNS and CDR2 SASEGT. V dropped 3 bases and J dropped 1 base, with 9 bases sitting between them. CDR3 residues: CASSERASNTEAFF. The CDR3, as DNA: TGTGCCAGCAGTGAGAGGGCGTCGAACACTGAAGCTTTCTTT.

CDR3 in amino acids: CASRGTGMIQPQHF. The CDR3, as DNA: TGCGCCAGCAGGGGGACAGGGATGATACAGCCCCAGCATTTT. The chain has TRBV10-2 and TRBJ1-5; 9 positions match TRBD1. Trimming at V came to 6 bases and at J to 7 bases, leaving 7 bases not matched to a gene. CDR1 and CDR2 (germline): WSHSY, SAAADI. The CDR3 is made up of 14 amino acids.

Here the CDR3 DNA reads TGTGCCAGCAACCAGAATATGGGCTACACCTTC. Its translation is CASNQNMGYTF. The rearrangement joins TRBV2 to TRBJ1-2; D call uncertain. V dropped 7 bases and J dropped 8 bases, with 11 bases sitting between them. Germline V gene lookup returns CDR1 SNHLY and CDR2 FYNNEI. The CDR3 covers 11 residues.

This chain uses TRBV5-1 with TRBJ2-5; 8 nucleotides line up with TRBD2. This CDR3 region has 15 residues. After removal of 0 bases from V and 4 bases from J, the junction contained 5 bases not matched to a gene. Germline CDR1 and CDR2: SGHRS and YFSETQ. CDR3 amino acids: CASSLAGTRTETQYF. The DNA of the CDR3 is TGCGCCAGCAGCTTGGCTGGGACTAGGACAGAGACCCAGTACTTC.

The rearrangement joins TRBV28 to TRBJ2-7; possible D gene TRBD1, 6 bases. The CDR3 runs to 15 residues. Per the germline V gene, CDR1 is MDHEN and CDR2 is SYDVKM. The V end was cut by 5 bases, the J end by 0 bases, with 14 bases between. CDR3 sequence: CASSGRGGNSYEQYF. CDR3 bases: TGTGCCAGCAGTGGGAGAGGGGGAAACTCCTACGAGCAGTACTTC.

CDR3 residues: CASSMQAASGYTF. The CDR3 coding sequence is TGTGCCAGTAGTATGCAGGCAGCCTCTGGCTACACCTTC. The V and J genes are TRBV19 and TRBJ1-2; D not certain. The CDR3 loop spans 13 amino acids. V shed 3 bases and J shed 7 bases, with 12 bases lying between them. The V gene's germline CDR1 is LNHDA and CDR2 SQIVND (reference sequence).

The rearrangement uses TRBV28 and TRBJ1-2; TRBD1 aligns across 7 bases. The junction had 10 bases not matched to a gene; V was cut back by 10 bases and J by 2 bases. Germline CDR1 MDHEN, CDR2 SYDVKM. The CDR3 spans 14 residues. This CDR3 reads CAIQDRSLNYGYTF. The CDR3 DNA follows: TGTGCCATCCAGGACAGGAGCTTAAACTATGGCTACACCTTC.

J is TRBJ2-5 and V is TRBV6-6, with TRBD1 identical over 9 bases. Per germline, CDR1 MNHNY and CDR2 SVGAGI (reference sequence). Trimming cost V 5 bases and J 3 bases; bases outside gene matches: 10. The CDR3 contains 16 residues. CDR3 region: CASSNIGTGTEETQYF. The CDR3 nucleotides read TGTGCCAGCAGTAATATCGGGACAGGGACCGAAGAGACCCAGTACTTC.

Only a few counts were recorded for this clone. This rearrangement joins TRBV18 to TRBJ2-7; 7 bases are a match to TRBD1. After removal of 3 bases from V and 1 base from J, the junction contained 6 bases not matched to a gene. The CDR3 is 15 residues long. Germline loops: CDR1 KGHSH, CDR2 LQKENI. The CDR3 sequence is CASSPDRVKSYEQYF. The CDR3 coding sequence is TGTGCCAGCTCACCCGACAGGGTGAAGTCCTACGAGCAGTACTTC.

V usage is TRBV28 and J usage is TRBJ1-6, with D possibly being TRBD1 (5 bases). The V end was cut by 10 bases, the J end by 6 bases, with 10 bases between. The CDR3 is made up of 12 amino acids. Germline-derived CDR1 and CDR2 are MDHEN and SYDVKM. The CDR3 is CAIGQLNSPLHF. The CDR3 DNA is TGTGCCATAGGACAACTTAATTCACCCCTCCACTTT.

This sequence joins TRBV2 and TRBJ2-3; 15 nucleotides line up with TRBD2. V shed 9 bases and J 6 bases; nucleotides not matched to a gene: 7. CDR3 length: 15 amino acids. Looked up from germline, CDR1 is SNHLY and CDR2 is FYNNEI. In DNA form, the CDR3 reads TGTGCCAGTGGACTAGCGGGAGGGCCCTCGGATACGCAGTATTTT. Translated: CASGLAGGPSDTQYF.

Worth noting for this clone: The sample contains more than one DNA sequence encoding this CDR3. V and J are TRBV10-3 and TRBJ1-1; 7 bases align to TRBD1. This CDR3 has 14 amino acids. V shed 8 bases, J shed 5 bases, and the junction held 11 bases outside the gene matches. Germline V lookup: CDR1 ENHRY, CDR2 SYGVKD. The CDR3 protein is CAIRDSPQGTEAFF. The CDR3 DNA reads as TGTGCCATCCGGGACAGCCCCCAGGGAACTGAAGCTTTCTTT.

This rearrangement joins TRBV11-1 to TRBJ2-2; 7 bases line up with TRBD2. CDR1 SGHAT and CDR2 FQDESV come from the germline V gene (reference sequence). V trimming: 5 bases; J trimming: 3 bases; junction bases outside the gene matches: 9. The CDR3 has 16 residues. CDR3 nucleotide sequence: TGTGCCAGCAGCCCCGGGAGGTGGGGGGACACCGGGGAGCTGTTTTTT. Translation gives CASSPGRWGDTGELFF.

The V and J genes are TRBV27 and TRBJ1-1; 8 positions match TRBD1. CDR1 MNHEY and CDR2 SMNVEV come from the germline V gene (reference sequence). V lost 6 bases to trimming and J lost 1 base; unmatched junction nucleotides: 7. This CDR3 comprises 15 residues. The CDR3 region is CASSRWGTGNTEAFF. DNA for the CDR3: TGTGCCAGCAGCCGGTGGGGGACAGGGAACACTGAAGCTTTCTTT.

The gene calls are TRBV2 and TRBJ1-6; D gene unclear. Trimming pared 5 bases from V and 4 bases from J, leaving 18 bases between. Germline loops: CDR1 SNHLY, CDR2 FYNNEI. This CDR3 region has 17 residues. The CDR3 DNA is TGTGCCAGCAGTCTAAGTGAGGCGGTACAATATAATTCACCCCTCCACTTT. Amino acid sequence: CASSLSEAVQYNSPLHF.

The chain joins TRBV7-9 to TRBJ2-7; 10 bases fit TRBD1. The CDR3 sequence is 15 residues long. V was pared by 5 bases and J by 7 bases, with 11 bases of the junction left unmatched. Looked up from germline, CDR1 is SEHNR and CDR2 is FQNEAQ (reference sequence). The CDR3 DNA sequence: TGTGCCAGCAGCAAAGGAGACAGGGGGCGTTTGGAGCAGTACTTC. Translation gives CASSKGDRGRLEQYF.

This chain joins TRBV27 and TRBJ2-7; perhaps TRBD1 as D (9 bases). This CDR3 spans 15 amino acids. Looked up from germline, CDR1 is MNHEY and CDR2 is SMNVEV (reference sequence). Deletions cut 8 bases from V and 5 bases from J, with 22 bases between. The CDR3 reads CASLPGGTGSNEQYF. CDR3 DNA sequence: TGTGCCAGCCTCCCGGGGGGGACAGGGAGTAACGAGCAGTACTTC.

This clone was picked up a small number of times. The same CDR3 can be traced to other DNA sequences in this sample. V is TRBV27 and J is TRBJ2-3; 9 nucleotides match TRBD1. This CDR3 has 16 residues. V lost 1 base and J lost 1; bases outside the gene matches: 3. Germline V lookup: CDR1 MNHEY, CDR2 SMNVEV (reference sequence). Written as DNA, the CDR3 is TGTGCCAGCAGTTTATGGGGACAGGGTGGCACAGATACGCAGTATTTT. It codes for CASSLWGQGGTDTQYF.

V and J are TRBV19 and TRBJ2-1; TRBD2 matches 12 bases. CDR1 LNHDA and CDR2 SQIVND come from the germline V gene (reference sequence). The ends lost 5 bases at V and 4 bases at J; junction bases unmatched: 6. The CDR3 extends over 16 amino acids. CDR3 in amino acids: CASSPGLAGTYNEQFF. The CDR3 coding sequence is TGTGCCAGTAGTCCGGGACTAGCGGGCACTTACAATGAGCAGTTCTTC.

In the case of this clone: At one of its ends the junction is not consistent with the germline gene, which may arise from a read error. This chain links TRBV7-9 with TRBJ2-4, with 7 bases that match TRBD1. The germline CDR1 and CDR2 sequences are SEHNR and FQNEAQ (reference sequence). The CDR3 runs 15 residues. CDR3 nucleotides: TGTTCCAGCAGCTTATCGACAGGGATAGAAAACATTCAGTACTTC. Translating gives CSSSLSTGIENIQYF.

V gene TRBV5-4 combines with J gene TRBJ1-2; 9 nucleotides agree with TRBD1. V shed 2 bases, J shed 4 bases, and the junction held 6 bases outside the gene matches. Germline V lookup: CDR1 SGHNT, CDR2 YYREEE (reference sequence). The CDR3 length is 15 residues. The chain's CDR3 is CASSLAGQGAYGYTF. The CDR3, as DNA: TGTGCCAGCAGCTTAGCGGGACAGGGTGCCTATGGCTACACCTTC.

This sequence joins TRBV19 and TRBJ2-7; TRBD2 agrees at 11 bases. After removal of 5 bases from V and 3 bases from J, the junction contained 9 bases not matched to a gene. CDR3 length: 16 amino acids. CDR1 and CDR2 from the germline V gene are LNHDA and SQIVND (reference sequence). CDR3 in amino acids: CASSEGLAGVYYEQYF. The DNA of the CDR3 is TGTGCCAGTAGTGAAGGACTAGCGGGCGTGTACTACGAGCAGTACTTC.

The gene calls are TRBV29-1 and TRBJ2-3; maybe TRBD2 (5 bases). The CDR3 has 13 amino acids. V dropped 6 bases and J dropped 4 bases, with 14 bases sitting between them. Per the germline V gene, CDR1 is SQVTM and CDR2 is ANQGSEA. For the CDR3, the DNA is TGCAGCGTCTGGAGGATGACCCCAGATACGCAGTATTTT. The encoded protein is CSVWRMTPDTQYF.

This chain's CDR3 is CAISDQNREGTEAFF. For the CDR3, the DNA is TGTGCCATCAGTGACCAGAACAGGGAAGGCACTGAAGCTTTCTTT. This chain uses TRBV10-3 with TRBJ1-1; D may be TRBD1 (6 bases). V shed 3 bases and J shed 4 bases, with 15 bases lying between them. The V gene's germline CDR1 is ENHRY and CDR2 SYGVKD. The CDR3 spans 15 residues.

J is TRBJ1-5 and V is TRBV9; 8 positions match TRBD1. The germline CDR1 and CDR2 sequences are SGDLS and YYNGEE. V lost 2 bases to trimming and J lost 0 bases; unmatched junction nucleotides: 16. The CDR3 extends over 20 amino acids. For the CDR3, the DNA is TGTGCCAGCAGCGTGGTATGGCTGTACAGGGGGGAGGGTAGCAATCAGCCCCAGCATTTT. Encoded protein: CASSVVWLYRGEGSNQPQHF. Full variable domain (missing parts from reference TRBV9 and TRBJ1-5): DSGVTQTPKHLITATGQRVTLRCSPRSGDLSVYWYQQSLDQGLQFLIQYYNGEERAKGNILERFSAQQFPDLHSELNLSSLELGDSALYFCASSVVWLYRGEGSNQPQHFGDGTRLSIL.

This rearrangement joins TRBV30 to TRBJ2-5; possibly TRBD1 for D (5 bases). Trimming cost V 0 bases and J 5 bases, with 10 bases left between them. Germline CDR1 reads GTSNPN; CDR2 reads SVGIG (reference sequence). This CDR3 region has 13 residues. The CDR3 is CAWSVGWGETQYF. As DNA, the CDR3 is TGTGCCTGGAGTGTAGGGTGGGGCGAGACCCAGTACTTC.

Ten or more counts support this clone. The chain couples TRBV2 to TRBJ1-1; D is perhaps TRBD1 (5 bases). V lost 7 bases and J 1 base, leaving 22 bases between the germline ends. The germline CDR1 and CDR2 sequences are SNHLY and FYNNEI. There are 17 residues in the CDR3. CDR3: CASTDIRTGGGNTEAFF. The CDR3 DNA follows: TGTGCCAGCACCGACATCCGAACTGGGGGGGGGAACACTGAAGCTTTCTTT.